These 18 T cell receptor beta chains were sequenced from one sample in a study of OX40 agonist ivuxolimab in advanced cancers. Measured with immunoSEQ multiplex PCR; TCRdb has only the in-frame clones, and not every one. The profile shows fewer than 95,000 clones, 84% of them singletons. Source: CD4+ or CD8+ T cells sorted from blood, taken in a trial of the OX40 agonist ivuxolimab. The receptors shown here come from an adult with an advanced solid tumor such as melanoma, head and neck, liver or kidney cancer.

This chain uses TRBV6-5 with TRBJ1-1; D call uncertain. Trimming removed 8 bases from V and 5 bases from J, with 12 bases in between. The CDR3 sequence is 12 residues long. Germline CDR1 MNHEY, CDR2 SVGAGI. This CDR3 reads CASQRLGTEAFF. CDR3 coding DNA: TGTGCCAGCCAAAGGTTGGGTACTGAAGCTTTCTTT.

The chain uses TRBV7-2 and TRBJ2-5; D not resolved. Germline loops: CDR1 SGHTA, CDR2 FQGNSA. The CDR3 totals 14 residues. The V and J ends lost 0 bases and 1 base respectively, with 6 bases between them. In nucleotides, the CDR3 is TGTGCCAGCAGCTTAGCTACTTTCCAAGAGACCCAGTACTTC. This gives the protein CASSLATFQETQYF.

V is TRBV19 and J is TRBJ1-3, with D unresolved. Trimming removed 5 bases at V and 0 bases at J, with 5 bases between. CDR3 size: 13 residues. CDR1 and CDR2 (germline): LNHDA, SQIVND (reference sequence). CDR3 nucleotides: TGTGCCAGTAGTGATAGCTCTGGAAACACCATATATTTT. This sequence encodes CASSDSSGNTIYF.

As concerns this clone: A much larger clone sits a single nucleotide away, making a read error possible. This chain uses TRBV5-4 with TRBJ1-5, with TRBD1 as a possible D gene (5 bases). V gave up 4 bases and J gave up 2 bases, with 10 bases separating them. The CDR3 spans 14 residues. Germline CDR1 SGHNT, CDR2 YYREEE (reference sequence). CDR3 sequence: CASSPGGGNQPQHF. CDR3 DNA sequence: TGTGCCAGCAGCCCGGGGGGGGGCAATCAGCCCCAGCATTTT.

This rearrangement joins TRBV5-1 to TRBJ1-2; TRBD1 aligns across 7 bases. CDR1 is SGHRS and CDR2 is YFSETQ in the germline V gene. Trimming at V came to 6 bases and at J to 0 bases, leaving 14 bases not matched to a gene. This CDR3 is 17 amino acids long. CDR3 sequence reads: CASKTVRQGRANYGYTF. DNA of the CDR3: TGCGCCAGCAAGACCGTTAGACAGGGCAGAGCTAACTATGGCTACACCTTC.

This sequence joins TRBV7-9 and TRBJ2-7, with no clear D. V shed 5 bases and J shed 2 bases, with 13 bases lying between them. This CDR3 has 14 residues. Germline CDR1 reads SEHNR; CDR2 reads FQNEAQ (reference sequence). CDR3 amino acids: CASSPQSAPYEQYF. In DNA, the CDR3 is TGTGCCAGCAGCCCTCAGTCCGCTCCCTACGAGCAGTACTTC.

The genes are TRBV6-5 and TRBJ1-1, with a weak D call TRBD1 (6 bases). V was shortened by 5 bases and J by 2 bases, with 15 bases between the two germline ends. From germline, CDR1 is MNHEY and CDR2 SVGAGI. The CDR3 has 15 residues. The CDR3 sequence: CASSLHTGPNTEAFF. In nucleotides, the CDR3 is TGTGCCAGCAGTCTCCATACAGGGCCCAACACTGAAGCTTTCTTT.

The chain joins TRBV9 to TRBJ2-3; TRBD2 aligns across 13 bases. Germline V CDR1 and CDR2: SGDLS, YYNGEE. After removal of 0 bases from V and 2 bases from J, the junction contained 15 bases not matched to a gene. The CDR3 extends over 21 amino acids. In DNA form, the CDR3 reads TGTGCCAGCAGCGTAGTATCACTAGCGGGGGGGAGTCCGGCCCCCACAGATACGCAGTATTTT. As protein: CASSVVSLAGGSPAPTDTQYF.

This clone was detected only once. V gene TRBV10-3 combines with J gene TRBJ1-4; D is uncertain. V dropped 10 bases and J dropped 4 bases, with 16 bases sitting between them. The germline V gene encodes CDR1 ENHRY and CDR2 SYGVKD. The CDR3 sequence is 14 residues long. The CDR3 region has the DNA TGTGCCACGGCCGCCCACGTCGATAATGAAAAACTGTTTTTT. Encoded protein: CATAAHVDNEKLFF.

This clone was counted a few times. The chain is built from TRBV2 and TRBJ1-2, with no clear D. This CDR3 has 14 amino acids. Trimming took 4 bases from V and 1 from J, leaving 10 bases between them. Germline V gene data show CDR1 as SNHLY and CDR2 as FYNNEI. In DNA form, the CDR3 reads TGTGCCAGCAGTGTCGACCCAGTTAACTATGGCTACACCTTC. The encoded protein is CASSVDPVNYGYTF.

This clone is medium-sized (0.01 to 0.1%) in the sample. This chain connects TRBV4-2 to TRBJ1-5; 9 nucleotides align to TRBD1. The CDR3 loop spans 16 amino acids. Germline V lookup: CDR1 LGHNA, CDR2 YNFKEQ. Germline trimming cut 0 bases from V and 4 bases from J; bases unmatched to any gene: 4. The CDR3 spells CASSQESGQGNQPQHF. CDR3 DNA: TGTGCCAGCAGCCAAGAGTCTGGACAGGGGAATCAGCCCCAGCATTTT.

The J gene is TRBJ2-4, the V gene TRBV21-1; TRBD1 is taken as the D call from the table, unchecked against the DNA. TRBV21-1 is shown as a pseudogene. The CDR3 consists of 17 residues. Written as DNA, the CDR3 is TGTGCCAGCAGCAAAGTTAAAGGGGGCAGAGCCAAAAACATTCAGTACTTC. Its translation: CASSKVKGGRAKNIQYF.

The V and J genes are TRBV19 and TRBJ2-2; 10 positions match TRBD1. CDR3 length: 21 amino acids. CDR1 is LNHDA, CDR2 SQIVND, per germline (reference sequence). Losses at the gene ends were 5 bases for V and 4 bases for J; bases not matched to a gene: 22. CDR3 nucleotide sequence: TGTGCCAGTAGTGAGGGGACAGGGGAAGGGTGGCCTTCACGCGGCACCGGGGAGCTGTTTTTT. Protein: CASSEGTGEGWPSRGTGELFF.

This clone was counted a few times. The J gene is TRBJ1-6, the V gene TRBV29-1; D gene ambiguous. The germline V and J ends were trimmed by 7 bases and 7 bases, with 11 bases remaining between them. The CDR3 sequence is 12 residues long. CDR1 is SQVTM and CDR2 is ANQGSEA in the germline V gene. In DNA, the CDR3 is TGCAGCGCTCTCGACGGGAATTCACCCCTCCACTTT. Protein sequence: CSALDGNSPLHF. Based on the CDR3 plus reference TRBV29-1 and TRBJ1-6, the full variable domain is SAVISQKPSRDICQRGTSLTIQCQVDSQVTMMFWYRQQPGQSLTLIATANQGSEATYESGFVIDKFPISRPNLTFSTLTVSNMSPEDSSIYLCSALDGNSPLHFGNGTRLTVT.

The rearrangement uses TRBV11-2 and TRBJ1-3; D might be TRBD1 (5 bases). Germline CDR1 and CDR2: SGHAT and FQNNGV. The CDR3 has 17 residues. V lost 1 base, J lost 2 bases, and 15 bases lay in between. CDR3 nucleotide sequence: TGTGCCAGCAGCTTAGCCGGGACGGGTAGGGCTGGAAACACCATATATTTT. Its translation is CASSLAGTGRAGNTIYF. The whole variable domain, remainder taken from reference TRBV11-2 and TRBJ1-3, is EAGVAQSPRYKIIEKRQSVAFWCNPISGHATLYWYQQILGQGPKLLIQFQNNGVVDDSQLPKDRFSAERLKGVDSTLKIQPAKLEDSAVYLCASSLAGTGRAGNTIYFGEGSWLTVV.

Comment on this clone: Sequence at one end of the junction differs from germline and may be a read error. J is TRBJ1-5 and V is TRBV7-9; the match to TRBD1 covers 7 bases. Germline CDR1 is SEHNR and CDR2 is FQNEAQ (reference sequence). This CDR3 contains 15 residues. Here the CDR3 reads CASHEGRRGNRPQHF. Written as DNA, the CDR3 is TGTGCCTCTCACGAGGGTCGCAGGGGGAATCGGCCCCAGCATTTT.

The gene calls are TRBV30 and TRBJ2-5; D possibly uses TRBD1 or TRBD2 (5 bases each). The J call is uncertain, as TRBJ2-7 better fits the DNA end. The CDR3 consists of 15 residues. Germline-derived CDR1 and CDR2 are GTSNPN and SVGIG (reference sequence). Here the CDR3 DNA reads TGTGCCTGGAGTCCCCCCGGGACCTACTCCTACGAGCAGTACTTC. It encodes CAWSPPGTYSYEQYF.

V gene TRBV19 combines with J gene TRBJ2-1, with 10 bases identical to TRBD2. Germline V gene sequence: CDR1 LNHDA, CDR2 SQIVND (reference sequence). The junction had 10 bases not matched to a gene; V was cut back by 10 bases and J by 7 bases. CDR3 length: 14 amino acids. The CDR3 coding sequence is TGTGCCACTCAAGCGGGGGGGATCTGGAATGAGCAGTTCTTC. Its protein is CATQAGGIWNEQFF. The whole variable domain, remainder taken from reference TRBV19 and TRBJ2-1, is DGGITQSPKYLFRKEGQNVTLSCEQNLNHDAMYWYRQDPGQGLRLIYYSQIVNDFQKGDIAEGYSVSREKKESFPLTVTSAQKNPTAFYLCATQAGGIWNEQFFGPGTRLTVL.